This TCR beta chain originates from a study of human T cells and chemical hapten exposure. Study conclusions and caveats: Healthy people's immune response may differ from that of the donors, who had alopecia. Controls had significantly fewer large CDR3 similarity clusters than were formed by expanded TCRs.

V gave up 4 bases and J gave up 5 bases; unmatched junction bases: 2. The germline V gene encodes CDR1 SGHVS and CDR2 FNYEAQ. The CDR3 contains 13 residues. Time point given: patch test 1, 2 weeks after DPC sensitization. Sample treatment: therapeutic diphenylcyclopropenone sensitization with weekly scalp DPC. One entry per CDR3 protein results from TCRdb running MiXCR on the RACE reads. The repertoire holds approximately 350,000 distinct CDR3 sequences, roughly 6.9% seen once, with about 8% in the top ten. About this clonotype: Its target is not known.

The rearrangement links TRBV7-6 to TRBJ1-2; 9 bases are a match to TRBD1. This receptor was obtained from a woman aged 18-29 years with alopecia areata. Some clones in this sample may be carry-over from other donors' samples. The sequences come from whole blood, collected in connection with sensitization to the hapten diphenylcyclopropenone (DPC). The DNA of the CDR3 is TGTGCCAGCAGCTGGACAGGGGTGTATGGCTACACCTTC. It specifies CASSWTGVYGYTF.